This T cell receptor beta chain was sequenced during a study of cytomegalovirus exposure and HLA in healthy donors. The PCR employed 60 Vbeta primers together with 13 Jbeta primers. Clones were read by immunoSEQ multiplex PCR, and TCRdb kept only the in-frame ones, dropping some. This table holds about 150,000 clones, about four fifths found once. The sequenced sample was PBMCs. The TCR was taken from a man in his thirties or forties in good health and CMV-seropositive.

DNA for the CDR3: TGTGCCACCTCCTCTCCGGGGGGTAGAGAAGAGACCCAGTACTTC. Protein sequence: CATSSPGGREETQYF. The rearrangement links TRBV25-1 to TRBJ2-5; 7 bases line up with TRBD2. Per the germline V gene, CDR1 is MGHDK and CDR2 is SYGVNS. The CDR3 has 15 amino acids. Trimming took 10 bases from V and 3 from J; bases not matched to a gene: 14.